These 17 T cell receptor beta chains share one sample of origin, sequenced in a study of radiotherapy plus CTLA-4 blockade in lung cancer. Libraries were prepared by immunoSEQ multiplex PCR; TCRdb keeps only in-frame clonotypes and omits some of them. Among tens of thousands of clones listed, 85% were seen once. The sequenced sample was peripheral blood, obtained from a patient treated with radiotherapy plus ipilimumab. All receptors come from a human donor with non-small cell lung cancer whose response to radiotherapy plus ipilimumab could not be evaluated.

For this clone: The junction departs from the called germline gene at one end, perhaps through a read error. The chain combines TRBV25-1 with TRBJ2-5; 7 positions match TRBD1. This CDR3 comprises 15 residues. In germline, CDR1 is MGHDK, CDR2 SYGVNS. The CDR3 nucleotides are TGTGCCAGCAGTGAATTAAGGGGGCTGCAAGAGGCCCAGTACTTC. Protein sequence: CASSELRGLQEAQYF.

This clone was detected once. The rearrangement joins TRBV27 to TRBJ2-2, with 8 bases identical to TRBD1. Germline CDR1 and CDR2: MNHEY and SMNVEV (reference sequence). The CDR3 is 15 amino acids. Trimming at V came to 6 bases and at J to 5 bases, leaving 8 bases not matched to a gene. CDR3 nucleotide sequence: TGTGCCAGCAGCTGGACAGGGCTTACTACCGGGGAGCTGTTTTTT. It specifies CASSWTGLTTGELFF.

The gene calls are TRBV28 and TRBJ2-3; maybe TRBD1 (6 bases). CDR3 length: 15 residues. CDR1 and CDR2 (germline): MDHEN, SYDVKM. Trimming removed 4 bases at V and 2 bases at J, with 13 bases between. DNA for the CDR3: TGTGCCAGCAGTTCCTCAGGGGCCCACACAGATACGCAGTATTTT. It codes for CASSSSGAHTDTQYF.

The count of this clone is one. The chain recombines TRBV5-1 with TRBJ2-7; no clear D gene. Looked up from germline, CDR1 is SGHRS and CDR2 is YFSETQ. This CDR3 has 15 amino acids. V lost 4 bases and J 0 bases, leaving 14 bases between the germline ends. This chain's CDR3 is CASSRVGGNSYEQYF. For the CDR3, the DNA is TGCGCCAGCAGCCGGGTAGGCGGTAACTCCTACGAGCAGTACTTC.

The count of this clone is one. The rearrangement joins TRBV14 to TRBJ2-3, with 7 bases aligning to TRBD2. CDR1 and CDR2 from the germline V gene are SGHDN and FVKESK. J lost 2 bases, V lost 0 bases, and 5 bases had no gene match. The CDR3 has 16 amino acids. This chain's CDR3 is CASSQDPAGITDTQYF. CDR3 coding DNA: TGTGCCAGCAGCCAAGACCCAGCGGGAATCACAGATACGCAGTATTTT.

The chain couples TRBV28 to TRBJ2-3; TRBD2 agrees at 12 bases. The trim removed 6 bases at V and 7 bases at J, leaving 5 bases unmatched. CDR1 is MDHEN, CDR2 SYDVKM, per germline. The CDR3 runs to 14 residues. CDR3 sequence reads: CASRSTSGRHTQYF. The CDR3 region has the DNA TGTGCCAGCAGGTCCACTAGCGGGAGGCATACGCAGTATTTT.

The chain is built from TRBV11-2 and TRBJ2-3, with TRBD2 identical over 10 bases. The CDR3 totals 17 residues. Germline CDR1 and CDR2: SGHAT and FQNNGV. With 3 bases clipped from V and 4 bases from J, the junction kept 10 bases outside the gene matches. Written as DNA, the CDR3 is TGTGCCAGCAGCTTCGCGGGACTAGCGTTGGGGTCAGATACGCAGTATTTT. Its protein is CASSFAGLALGSDTQYF. The full variable domain, rest sourced from reference TRBV11-2 and TRBJ2-3, is EAGVAQSPRYKIIEKRQSVAFWCNPISGHATLYWYQQILGQGPKLLIQFQNNGVVDDSQLPKDRFSAERLKGVDSTLKIQPAKLEDSAVYLCASSFAGLALGSDTQYFGPGTRLTVL.

The rearrangement uses TRBV28 and TRBJ2-1, with TRBD2 matching over 10 bases. This CDR3 contains 14 residues. Germline V gene data show CDR1 as MDHEN and CDR2 as SYDVKM. With V trimmed by 2 bases and J by 5 bases, 0 bases remained unmatched. The CDR3 protein is CASSLLAGDNEQFF. CDR3 DNA: TGTGCCAGCAGTTTACTAGCGGGGGACAATGAGCAGTTCTTC.

CDR3 coding DNA: TGTGCCAGCAGCTCCAGCCGAGGGGGCCTTGGGGGGGAGACCCAGTACTTC. Protein: CASSSSRGGLGGETQYF. V is TRBV28 and J is TRBJ2-5; D perhaps matches TRBD1 (7 bases). The germline gives CDR1 MDHEN, CDR2 SYDVKM. The V and J ends lost 6 bases and 5 bases respectively, with 25 bases between them. This CDR3 contains 17 residues.

This clone has a single count. The chain combines TRBV7-9 with TRBJ2-3, with unresolved D. The length of the CDR3 is 13 residues. Germline V gene sequence: CDR1 SEHNR, CDR2 FQNEAQ (reference sequence). The V and J ends lost 5 bases and 0 bases respectively, with 6 bases between them. This chain's CDR3 is CASSPFSTDTQYF. The CDR3 region has the DNA TGTGCCAGCAGCCCATTTAGCACAGATACGCAGTATTTT.

The V and J genes are TRBV7-2 and TRBJ1-2; 8 bases align to TRBD1. There are 16 residues in the CDR3. Per the germline V gene, CDR1 is SGHTA and CDR2 is FQGNSA. V lost 5 bases, J lost 2 bases, and 10 bases stayed unmatched. CDR3 loop: CASSAAHGQGNYGYTF. CDR3 nucleotide sequence: TGTGCCAGCAGCGCCGCACACGGACAGGGAAACTATGGCTACACCTTC.

V is TRBV4-3 and J is TRBJ1-4; no clear D gene. The V gene's germline CDR1 is LGHNA and CDR2 YSLEER. V lost 5 bases and J lost 0, with 10 bases in between. The length of the CDR3 is 15 residues. The CDR3 spells CASSARLATNEKLFF. The CDR3 DNA follows: TGCGCCAGCAGCGCCCGATTAGCAACTAATGAAAAACTGTTTTTT.

The gene calls are TRBV6-5 and TRBJ1-2; possible D gene TRBD1, 6 bases. The germline CDR1 and CDR2 sequences are MNHEY and SVGAGI. The CDR3 extends over 15 amino acids. The V and J ends lost 0 bases and 2 bases respectively, with 10 bases between them. DNA for the CDR3: TGTGCCAGCAGTTACTCCCCCCAGGGGAACTATGGCTACACCTTC. It is translated as CASSYSPQGNYGYTF.

This clone has just a few counts. The chain combines TRBV23-1 with TRBJ1-1, with D possibly TRBD1 on 6 matching bases. TRBV23-1 carries the ORF label, with uncertain function. This CDR3 has 15 residues. V lost 2 bases to trimming and J lost 0 bases, with 10 bases between them. Here the CDR3 DNA reads TGCGCCAGCAGTCAACGAACAGGGCTGAACACTGAAGCTTTCTTT. The encoded protein is CASSQRTGLNTEAFF.

The chain links TRBV28 to TRBJ1-2; D is perhaps TRBD1 (5 bases). The germline V gene encodes CDR1 MDHEN and CDR2 SYDVKM. V was clipped by 8 bases and J by 1 base, with 17 bases between them. The length of the CDR3 is 15 residues. CDR3 bases: TGTGCCAGCCGACAGCAGAATAACCTTAACTATGGCTACACCTTC. Translated: CASRQQNNLNYGYTF.

The chain has TRBV6-6 and TRBJ1-5; D gene unclear. CDR3 length: 14 residues. The ends were cut back, 2 bases at V and 2 bases at J, with 7 bases in the middle. Per the germline V gene, CDR1 is MNHNY and CDR2 is SVGAGI (reference sequence). CDR3 sequence (DNA): TGTGCCAGCAGTTACGTGTCCGGCAATCAGCCCCAGCATTTT. This sequence encodes CASSYVSGNQPQHF.

The chain combines TRBV4-1 with TRBJ1-3, with D possibly TRBD1 on 6 matching bases. CDR3 length: 16 residues. Trimming took 3 bases from V and 3 from J, leaving 15 bases between them. Germline V gene sequence: CDR1 MGHRA, CDR2 YSYEKL. The CDR3 bases are TGCGCCAGCAGCCAGGAACCGACAGGTATTGGAAACACCATATATTTT. This translates into CASSQEPTGIGNTIYF.